This T cell receptor (beta chain) was sequenced for a study of blood T cell repertoires in COVID-19. Turning to the study itself: COVID-19 samples, acute and convalescent, were from the United States, Italy and Spain.

Trimming removed 5 bases from V and 10 bases from J, with 17 bases in between. Germline lookup yields CDR1 MNHEY and CDR2 SMNVEV (reference sequence). The CDR3 has 13 amino acids. Assay used: immunoSEQ multiplex PCR; TCRdb lists only in-frame clones, some missing. The sample yields 150,000 to 200,000 clones, under 80% seen once. The chain uses TRBV27 and TRBJ1-1; D uncertain. The clonotype originates from a man between 65 and 85 years old with acute or convalescent COVID-19. Sequencing was performed on peripheral blood. CDR3 protein: CASSPENLVGAFF. DNA of the CDR3: TGTGCCAGCAGTCCCGAAAACCTCGTCGGAGCTTTCTTT.